One sample yielded the 27 T cell receptor beta chains listed below, sequenced in a study of shared clonotypes between healthy human individuals. The assay was immunoSEQ multiplex PCR, and TCRdb's table has in-frame clones only and misses some. The table records roughly 1.4 million clones, just under 99% of them present only once. Sequences were obtained from naive CD4+ T cells sorted from blood. Subset specified: CD45RA+ positively selected. The receptors originated from a man aged 30-40 years in good health.

The chain links TRBV5-1 to TRBJ2-7, with D possibly called TRBD1 or TRBD2 (5 bases each). There are 16 residues in the CDR3. V lost 4 bases and J lost 2, with 19 bases in between. Germline loops: CDR1 SGHRS, CDR2 YFSETQ. The CDR3 sequence: CASSPVAGSGTYEQYF. DNA for the CDR3: TGCGCCAGCAGCCCCGTGGCAGGGAGTGGGACCTACGAGCAGTACTTC.

The V gene is TRBV21-1, the J gene TRBJ2-2; whether TRBD2, the table's D call, matches the DNA was not checked. TRBV21-1 is a recognized pseudogene. This CDR3 spans 16 amino acids. CDR3 sequence: CASSRKSGRNTGELFF. CDR3 DNA sequence: TGTGCCAGCAGTCGAAAGAGCGGGAGGAACACCGGGGAGCTGTTTTTT.

This clone has a single count. The rearrangement uses TRBV7-2 and TRBJ2-7; D perhaps matches TRBD2 (5 bases). The CDR3 contains 14 residues. The ends were cut back, 3 bases at V and 2 bases at J, with 11 bases in the middle. Germline V gene lookup returns CDR1 SGHTA and CDR2 FQGNSA. CDR3 loop: CASSFRGSTYEQYF. The CDR3, as DNA: TGTGCCAGCAGCTTCCGGGGAAGCACCTACGAGCAGTACTTC.

V gene TRBV27 combines with J gene TRBJ2-5; no clear D gene. Trimming stripped 6 bases from V and 4 bases from J, with 12 bases between. The germline gives CDR1 MNHEY, CDR2 SMNVEV (reference sequence). CDR3 size: 13 residues. The CDR3 protein is CASRRSPRETQYF. The CDR3 DNA reads as TGTGCCAGCAGAAGGTCCCCCAGAGAGACCCAGTACTTC.

The chain carries TRBV4-1 and TRBJ2-3, with 9 positions matching TRBD2. The germline V gene encodes CDR1 MGHRA and CDR2 YSYEKL. Trimming at V came to 1 base and at J to 5 bases, leaving 1 base not matched to a gene. The CDR3 has 14 amino acids. The CDR3 nucleotides are TGCGCCAGCAGCCAAGTAGCGGGAGTAGATACGCAGTATTTT. Encoded protein: CASSQVAGVDTQYF.

The chain is built from TRBV2 and TRBJ2-2; D remains unclear. The CDR3 totals 14 residues. From germline, CDR1 is SNHLY and CDR2 FYNNEI. Deletions cut 8 bases from V and 4 bases from J, with 14 bases between. The CDR3, as DNA: TGTGCCAGCCGACCGGAAAAAGGCACCGGGGAGCTGTTTTTT. This translates into CASRPEKGTGELFF.

The V and J genes are TRBV7-2 and TRBJ2-4, with D tentatively TRBD1 (6 bases). The CDR3 sequence is 16 residues long. V was cut by 2 bases and J by 4 bases, with 15 bases left in between. Per the germline V gene, CDR1 is SGHTA and CDR2 is FQGNSA. The chain's CDR3 is CASSLSRLQGKNIQYF. The CDR3 DNA reads TGTGCCAGCAGCTTAAGTCGGTTACAGGGTAAAAACATTCAGTACTTC.

The rearrangement links TRBV7-9 to TRBJ1-5; unclear D gene. Germline CDR1 SEHNR, CDR2 FQNEAQ (reference sequence). The CDR3 consists of 14 residues. V was cut by 5 bases and J by 5 bases, with 13 bases left in between. CDR3 region: CASSPRSIDQPQHF. The CDR3 coding sequence is TGTGCCAGCAGCCCCCGGTCGATCGATCAGCCCCAGCATTTT.

The chain carries TRBV5-4 and TRBJ2-2, with a possible D match to TRBD2 (5 bases). In germline, CDR1 is SGHNT, CDR2 YYREEE (reference sequence). The CDR3 runs 17 residues. V lost 0 bases and J lost 7, with 19 bases in between. The CDR3 sequence: CASSLEAWYLEGGELFF. The CDR3 nucleotides read TGTGCCAGCAGCTTGGAGGCTTGGTACCTCGAGGGCGGGGAGCTGTTTTTT.

This clone occurred once. The V and J genes are TRBV7-3 and TRBJ1-1; D is ambiguous. The CDR3 is 15 amino acids. From germline, CDR1 is SGHTA and CDR2 FQGTGA. Deletions cut 5 bases from V and 1 base from J, with 14 bases between. CDR3 sequence (DNA): TGTGCCAGCAGCCGGGGAAGCTGGGGGAACACTGAAGCTTTCTTT. Protein sequence: CASSRGSWGNTEAFF.

The J gene is TRBJ2-7, the V gene TRBV5-1; D may correspond to TRBD1 or TRBD2 (5 bases each). Per the germline V gene, CDR1 is SGHRS and CDR2 is YFSETQ. The CDR3 contains 16 residues. Trimming removed 0 bases at V and 3 bases at J, with 16 bases between. CDR3 region: CASSLVVAGTDYEQYF. For the CDR3, the DNA is TGCGCCAGCAGCTTGGTCGTTGCAGGGACGGACTACGAGCAGTACTTC.

V usage is TRBV5-1 and J usage is TRBJ2-1; no clear D gene. CDR1 SGHRS and CDR2 YFSETQ come from the germline V gene. This CDR3 is 13 amino acids long. Deletions cut 6 bases from V and 8 bases from J, with 15 bases between. CDR3 sequence: CASNLVGLDEQFF. For the CDR3, the DNA is TGCGCCAGCAATCTTGTAGGGTTGGATGAGCAGTTCTTC.

The rearrangement links TRBV5-1 to TRBJ2-2, with no clear D. From germline, CDR1 is SGHRS and CDR2 YFSETQ. The V and J ends lost 0 bases and 1 base respectively, with 10 bases between them. The CDR3 extends over 16 amino acids. The CDR3 sequence: CASSLAAGMNTGELFF. The CDR3 coding sequence is TGCGCCAGCAGCTTGGCCGCTGGAATGAACACCGGGGAGCTGTTTTTT.

The V and J genes are TRBV7-8 and TRBJ2-7, with D possibly TRBD2 on 5 matching bases. CDR3 length: 15 amino acids. Germline lookup yields CDR1 SGHVS and CDR2 FQNEAQ. V was shortened by 5 bases and J by 3 bases, with 17 bases between the two germline ends. DNA for the CDR3: TGTGCCAGCAGCCAGACTGGACTTACGCTCTACGAGCAGTACTTC. Protein product: CASSQTGLTLYEQYF. The full variable domain, its missing parts supplied by reference TRBV7-8 and TRBJ2-7, is GAGVSQSPRYKVAKRGQDVALRCDPISGHVSLFWYQQALGQGPEFLTYFQNEAQLDKSGLPSDRFFAERPEGSVSTLKIQRTQQEDSAVYLCASSQTGLTLYEQYFGPGTRLTVT.

J is TRBJ2-1 and V is TRBV7-9; 9 nucleotides line up with TRBD2. Germline V CDR1 and CDR2: SEHNR, FQNEAQ (reference sequence). V lost 6 bases to trimming and J lost 6 bases; unmatched junction nucleotides: 6. CDR3 length equals 14 residues. The CDR3 bases are TGTGCCAGCAGATCTAGCGGGATGGGCAATGAGCAGTTCTTC. This gives the protein CASRSSGMGNEQFF.

The chain couples TRBV25-1 to TRBJ2-1; 8 bases line up with TRBD1. The CDR3 spans 15 residues. Germline loops: CDR1 MGHDK, CDR2 SYGVNS. V lost 6 bases and J lost 9; bases outside the gene matches: 13. This CDR3 is CASRSDRGGVSEQFF. DNA of the CDR3: TGTGCCAGCAGGAGCGACAGGGGCGGGGTCAGTGAGCAGTTCTTC.

This chain connects TRBV29-1 to TRBJ2-2; possibly TRBD1 for D (6 bases). The CDR3 sequence is 13 residues long. V was shortened by 5 bases and J by 7 bases, with 14 bases between the two germline ends. Germline V gene lookup returns CDR1 SQVTM and CDR2 ANQGSEA. DNA of the CDR3: TGCAGCGTTAACAGGGAATTGGGCGGGGAGCTGTTTTTT. It yields the protein CSVNRELGGELFF.

The chain uses TRBV4-1 and TRBJ2-7, with a tentative D call TRBD2 (5 bases). Germline loops: CDR1 MGHRA, CDR2 YSYEKL. The ends were cut back, 0 bases at V and 7 bases at J, with 22 bases in the middle. This CDR3 has 17 residues. In DNA form, the CDR3 reads TGCGCCAGCAGCCAAGACCGAGAGAGTAGCGAGCTTGAGGAGCAGTACTTC. This translates into CASSQDRESSELEEQYF.

This chain links TRBV7-9 with TRBJ2-7; possibly TRBD2 for D (5 bases). The germline V gene encodes CDR1 SEHNR and CDR2 FQNEAQ (reference sequence). V was cut by 1 base and J by 6 bases, with 16 bases left in between. The CDR3 runs 15 residues. CDR3: CASSLVRRQVGEQYF. The CDR3, as DNA: TGTGCCAGCAGCTTAGTAAGGAGGCAGGTTGGCGAGCAGTACTTC.

The V call is TRBV14, the J call TRBJ1-2; a possible D gene is TRBD1 (5 bases). The CDR3 is 16 residues long. CDR1 and CDR2 (germline): SGHDN, FVKESK. The V end was cut by 5 bases, the J end by 7 bases, with 23 bases between. The CDR3 nucleotides read TGTGCCAGCAGCGAAGGGCTTGGGGGTGCCGGAGGTGGCTACACCTTC. This encodes CASSEGLGGAGGGYTF.

The rearrangement joins TRBV27 to TRBJ2-3; tentatively, D is TRBD1 (6 bases). There are 14 residues in the CDR3. Germline-derived CDR1 and CDR2 are MNHEY and SMNVEV (reference sequence). Trimming took off 2 bases at V and 3 bases at J, with 9 bases between the two ends. CDR3 bases: TGTGCCAGCAGTTTACCCGACAGGACAGATACGCAGTATTTT. Translation gives CASSLPDRTDTQYF.

This rearrangement joins TRBV4-1 to TRBJ2-5, with D possibly TRBD1 on 6 matching bases. This CDR3 is 17 amino acids long. The V end lost 0 bases, the J end lost 0 bases, and 14 bases lay between the germline ends. The germline V gene encodes CDR1 MGHRA and CDR2 YSYEKL. The CDR3 protein is CASSQERTGHYQETQYF. CDR3 bases: TGCGCCAGCAGCCAAGAGAGAACGGGACACTACCAAGAGACCCAGTACTTC.

The rearrangement links TRBV18 to TRBJ1-4; D is possibly TRBD1 (5 bases). The length of the CDR3 is 16 residues. Trimming cost V 0 bases and J 7 bases, with 15 bases left between them. The germline V gene encodes CDR1 KGHSH and CDR2 LQKENI. CDR3 sequence (DNA): TGTGCCAGCTCACCACCGATGGGACTTGGGCCTGAAAAACTGTTTTTT. This codes for CASSPPMGLGPEKLFF.

This chain joins TRBV9 and TRBJ2-1, with D perhaps TRBD1 (6 bases). This CDR3 contains 15 residues. The V gene lost 1 base and the J gene lost 4 bases, with 12 bases spanning the gap. Germline V gene sequence: CDR1 SGDLS, CDR2 YYNGEE. CDR3 bases: TGTGCCAGCAGCGTATTTGGACAGCCATACAATGAGCAGTTCTTC. This codes for CASSVFGQPYNEQFF.

The chain carries TRBV5-4 and TRBJ2-7, with 12 positions matching TRBD2. The ends lost 3 bases at V and 3 bases at J; junction bases unmatched: 7. Germline assignment: CDR1 SGHNT and CDR2 YYREEE (reference sequence). There are 16 residues in the CDR3. As DNA, the CDR3 is TGTGCCAGCAGCTCGCCCCAGACTAGCGGGAGCTACGAGCAGTACTTC. Translated, it gives CASSSPQTSGSYEQYF.

The rearrangement uses TRBV9 and TRBJ2-7; 7 nucleotides align to TRBD2. Germline CDR1 and CDR2: SGDLS and YYNGEE. The CDR3 sequence is 16 residues long. J was trimmed by 3 bases and V by 0 bases; bases with no gene match: 9. The CDR3 protein is CASSVAAWTSDYEQYF. DNA for the CDR3: TGTGCCAGCAGCGTAGCGGCGTGGACTAGTGACTACGAGCAGTACTTC.

This clone was recorded once. V and J are TRBV4-2 and TRBJ1-1, with D possibly being TRBD1 (6 bases). CDR1 and CDR2 from the germline V gene are LGHNA and YNFKEQ. The germline V and J ends were trimmed by 4 bases and 0 bases, with 18 bases remaining between them. The CDR3 totals 17 residues. The CDR3 loop reads CASSLLRGQSMNTEAFF. DNA for the CDR3: TGTGCCAGCAGCCTCTTACGTGGACAGTCGATGAACACTGAAGCTTTCTTT.